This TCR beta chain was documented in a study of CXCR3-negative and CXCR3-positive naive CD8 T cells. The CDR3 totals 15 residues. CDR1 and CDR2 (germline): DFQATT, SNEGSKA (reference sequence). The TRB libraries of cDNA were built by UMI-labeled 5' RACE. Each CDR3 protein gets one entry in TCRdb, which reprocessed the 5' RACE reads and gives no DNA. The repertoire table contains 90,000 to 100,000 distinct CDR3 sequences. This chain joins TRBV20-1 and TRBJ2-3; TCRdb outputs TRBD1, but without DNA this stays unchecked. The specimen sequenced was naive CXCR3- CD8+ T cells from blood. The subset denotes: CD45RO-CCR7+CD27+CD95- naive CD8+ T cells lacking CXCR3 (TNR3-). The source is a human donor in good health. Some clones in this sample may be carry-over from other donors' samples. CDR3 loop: CSAPRRGGNEATQYF.